The next 27 T cell receptor beta chains were all read from a single sample in a study of vaccination and CD4 T cells after COVID-19. Described treatment: approximately nine-day PBMC culture with coronavirus spike peptide pools or control peptides (ViraFEST assay). Antigens for these TCRs are unknown. Oncomine TCR Beta short-read sequencing was applied to DNA from cultured CD4+ T cells. TCRdb fed the PCR reads into MiXCR, producing one record per CDR3 protein. Among thousands of distinct CDR3 sequences listed, less than 55% were seen once. The sequencing input was CD4+ T cells from blood, cultured in vitro. These receptors were taken from a human donor who had recovered from COVID-19.

This chain connects TRBV6-1 to TRBJ2-1; 9 bases fit TRBD1. CDR1 is MNHNS, CDR2 SASEGT, per germline. The CDR3 loop spans 14 amino acids. Trimming cost V 10 bases and J 7 bases; bases outside gene matches: 11. The CDR3 DNA sequence: TGTGCCACCCATCCCGGGACAGGGTTTAATGAGCAGTTCTTC. Amino acid sequence: CATHPGTGFNEQFF.

V is TRBV7-2 and J is TRBJ2-2, with TRBD2 identical over 9 bases. Trimming removed 1 base from V and 2 bases from J; junction bases left unmatched: 8. Germline V CDR1 and CDR2: SGHTA, FQGNSA. The CDR3 is 18 residues long. CDR3: CASSLDLPSGTNTGELFF. CDR3 DNA sequence: TGTGCCAGCAGCTTAGATCTGCCTAGCGGGACTAACACCGGGGAGCTGTTTTTT.

The chain is built from TRBV27 and TRBJ2-1, with 7 bases aligning to TRBD2. The CDR3 runs to 17 residues. Germline V gene sequence: CDR1 MNHEY, CDR2 SMNVEV (reference sequence). V lost 4 bases, J lost 7 bases, and 16 bases stayed unmatched. CDR3 protein: CASSSRRLAGAGNEQFF. Here the CDR3 DNA reads TGTGCCAGCAGTTCACGACGACTCGCGGGAGCGGGGAATGAGCAGTTCTTC.

V usage is TRBV5-1 and J usage is TRBJ2-1; the D is unclear. The CDR3 covers 15 residues. Germline CDR1 is SGHRS and CDR2 is YFSETQ. V was pared by 0 bases and J by 0 bases, with 7 bases between. The CDR3 loop is CASSLVSPSYNEQFF. The CDR3 DNA reads TGCGCCAGCAGCTTGGTTAGTCCCTCCTACAATGAGCAGTTCTTC.

The rearrangement uses TRBV7-2 and TRBJ1-5; D not certain. The V end was cut by 2 bases, the J end by 1 base, with 12 bases between. The CDR3 runs 16 residues. Germline V gives CDR1 SGHTA, CDR2 FQGNSA. The DNA for the CDR3 is TGTGCCAGCAGCTTACGGCAGCCGGACAGCAATCAGCCCCAGCATTTT. Translated: CASSLRQPDSNQPQHF.

The chain has TRBV20-1 and TRBJ2-3; D may be TRBD1 or TRBD2 (5 bases each). V was shortened by 1 base and J by 4 bases, with 21 bases between the two germline ends. The germline V gene encodes CDR1 DFQATT and CDR2 SNEGSKA (reference sequence). The CDR3 contains 17 residues. The CDR3 is CSARVVGVGLGADTQYF. The DNA of the CDR3 is TGCAGTGCTAGAGTCGTGGGAGTAGGTTTAGGGGCAGATACGCAGTATTTT.

This clonotype has only a few counts. The chain recombines TRBV20-1 with TRBJ1-5; no firm D call. The CDR3 is 15 amino acids. V was trimmed by 0 bases and J by 4 bases, leaving 13 bases between them. In germline, CDR1 is DFQATT, CDR2 SNEGSKA (reference sequence). CDR3 sequence (DNA): TGCAGTGCTAGAGATATGAGGTCGGATAATCAGCCCCAGCATTTT. Its protein product is CSARDMRSDNQPQHF.

The chain uses TRBV28 and TRBJ2-7, with D perhaps matching TRBD2 (7 bases). Per germline, CDR1 MDHEN and CDR2 SYDVKM. The length of the CDR3 is 16 residues. Trimming took 5 bases from V and 3 from J, leaving 20 bases between them. This CDR3 reads CASSARGGRELYEQYF. Here the CDR3 DNA reads TGTGCCAGCAGTGCGAGGGGGGGTAGGGAACTCTACGAGCAGTACTTC.

This clonotype has only one observation. This chain links TRBV7-6 with TRBJ2-4; D gene unclear. Germline CDR1 reads SGHVS; CDR2 reads FNYEAQ. Trimming removed 5 bases at V and 0 bases at J, with 5 bases between. There are 13 residues in the CDR3. Written as DNA, the CDR3 is TGTGCCAGCAGCCTAAGAGCCAAAAACATTCAGTACTTC. Translation gives CASSLRAKNIQYF.

There are a few counts of this clonotype. The chain recombines TRBV6-5 with TRBJ2-6, with D perhaps TRBD1 (5 bases). The CDR3 consists of 14 residues. CDR1 is MNHEY and CDR2 is SVGAGI in the germline V gene. Trimming took 4 bases from V and 2 from J, leaving 6 bases between them. CDR3 sequence: CASSSGTGANVLTF. The CDR3 coding sequence is TGTGCCAGCAGTTCAGGGACTGGGGCCAACGTCCTGACTTTC.

This clonotype was counted a few times. The rearrangement joins TRBV10-3 to TRBJ1-1; a weak D match, TRBD1 (6 bases). This CDR3 contains 15 residues. Germline CDR1 reads ENHRY; CDR2 reads SYGVKD. V gave up 6 bases and J gave up 5 bases, with 19 bases separating them. CDR3 nucleotide sequence: TGTGCCATCAGGGTTGGCGGGGCAGGGGAGACTGAAGCTTTCTTT. Its translation: CAIRVGGAGETEAFF.

This clonotype was seen a single time. The chain uses TRBV6-5 and TRBJ2-7, with a possible D match to TRBD1 (6 bases). CDR3 length: 15 residues. Germline V gene data show CDR1 as MNHEY and CDR2 as SVGAGI. V dropped 2 bases and J dropped 4 bases, with 15 bases sitting between them. The DNA for the CDR3 is TGTGCCAGCAGTTACCAGGGCCGAGGGACATACGAGCAGTACTTC. It translates to CASSYQGRGTYEQYF.

The chain has TRBV12-3 or TRBV12-4 and TRBJ1-3; no firm D call. V shed 6 bases and J shed 0 bases, with 12 bases lying between them. The CDR3 is made up of 15 amino acids. The CDR3 DNA is TGTGCCAGCAGCCCCCATCAGGACTCTGGAAACACCATATATTTT. Its protein product is CASSPHQDSGNTIYF.

CDR3 residues: CASSGGRNGNTIYF. The CDR3 bases are TGTGCCAGCAGCGGCGGGAGGAATGGAAACACCATATATTTT. This rearrangement joins TRBV7-8 to TRBJ1-3; D not resolved. Germline CDR1 SGHVS, CDR2 FQNEAQ. V gave up 5 bases and J gave up 3 bases, with 11 bases separating them. CDR3 length equals 14 residues.

This clonotype was picked up a small number of times. The gene calls are TRBV7-9 and TRBJ1-2; D gene ambiguous. V lost 4 bases, J lost 8 bases, and 14 bases lay in between. Looked up from germline, CDR1 is SEHNR and CDR2 is FQNEAQ (reference sequence). The CDR3 is made up of 13 amino acids. CDR3 amino acids: CASSYTGVSGYTF. For the CDR3, the DNA is TGTGCCAGCAGCTACACCGGGGTTTCAGGCTACACCTTC.

This clonotype turned up a few times. The chain recombines TRBV19 with TRBJ2-5; D is tentatively TRBD1 or TRBD2 (5 bases each). Germline values: CDR1 LNHDA, CDR2 SQIVND (reference sequence). Deletions cut 5 bases from V and 2 bases from J, with 15 bases between. This CDR3 has 15 residues. CDR3 coding DNA: TGTGCCAGTAGTGACACGGGGACGCGACAAGAGACCCAGTACTTC. Translating it yields CASSDTGTRQETQYF.

This clonotype has a handful of counts. The chain carries TRBV12-3 or TRBV12-4 and TRBJ1-2; D is uncertain. The CDR3 covers 13 residues. Trimming stripped 1 base from V and 4 bases from J, with 7 bases between. CDR3 nucleotide sequence: TGTGCCAGCAGTTTAGATGGCATCTATGGCTACACCTTC. Residues: CASSLDGIYGYTF.

The V gene is TRBV19, the J gene TRBJ1-5; D is undetermined. The CDR3 has 15 residues. The V gene lost 3 bases and the J gene lost 4 bases, with 13 bases spanning the gap. Germline CDR1 is LNHDA and CDR2 is SQIVND (reference sequence). The CDR3 coding sequence is TGTGCCAGTAGTATGGTGGTGGGAAGGAATCAGCCCCAGCATTTT. This gives the protein CASSMVVGRNQPQHF.

The chain uses TRBV4-3 and TRBJ2-5, with 10 bases lining up with TRBD2. The CDR3 sequence is 15 residues long. The V gene end was trimmed by 3 bases and the J gene end by 0 bases; junction bases not matched to a gene: 1. The germline CDR1 and CDR2 sequences are LGHNA and YSLEER. The CDR3 is CASSHGTSDQETQYF. The CDR3 nucleotides are TGCGCCAGCAGCCACGGGACTAGCGACCAAGAGACCCAGTACTTC.

The chain has TRBV20-1 and TRBJ2-1; the D is unclear. Germline loops: CDR1 DFQATT, CDR2 SNEGSKA (reference sequence). The CDR3 totals 12 residues. The V and J ends lost 7 bases and 9 bases respectively, with 16 bases between them. The CDR3 loop reads CSVKSVAAEQFF. In DNA form, the CDR3 reads TGCAGTGTAAAGAGCGTGGCCGCTGAGCAGTTCTTC.

CDR3 DNA: TGTGCCAGCAGCCAAGAGGCAGGATACACAGATACGCAGTATTTT. Protein sequence: CASSQEAGYTDTQYF. The chain joins TRBV4-2 to TRBJ2-3, with D uncertain. The V end was cut by 0 bases, the J end by 2 bases, with 9 bases between. CDR1 LGHNA and CDR2 YNFKEQ come from the germline V gene. The CDR3 is 15 amino acids.

The chain carries TRBV19 and TRBJ2-3; 15 positions match TRBD2. Germline V gene sequence: CDR1 LNHDA, CDR2 SQIVND (reference sequence). The trim removed 4 bases at V and 8 bases at J, leaving 7 bases unmatched. The CDR3 totals 16 residues. The CDR3 sequence: CASSTGLAGGKGTQYF. The CDR3 DNA sequence: TGTGCCAGTAGTACCGGACTAGCGGGAGGGAAAGGTACGCAGTATTTT. The whole variable domain, remainder taken from reference TRBV19 and TRBJ2-3, is DGGITQSPKYLFRKEGQNVTLSCEQNLNHDAMYWYRQDPGQGLRLIYYSQIVNDFQKGDIAEGYSVSREKKESFPLTVTSAQKNPTAFYLCASSTGLAGGKGTQYFGPGTRLTVL.

This clonotype was seen only once. The chain is built from TRBV7-6 and TRBJ2-2, with 7 bases aligning to TRBD2. The CDR3 is 16 amino acids. Germline loops: CDR1 SGHVS, CDR2 FNYEAQ. V shed 5 bases, J shed 4 bases, and the junction held 10 bases outside the gene matches. Here the CDR3 reads CASSRASGTGTGELFF. The CDR3 bases are TGTGCCAGCAGCCGAGCCAGCGGGACGGGCACCGGGGAGCTGTTTTTT.

The genes are TRBV7-9 and TRBJ2-1; no clear D. V lost 3 bases, J lost 0 bases, and 9 bases lay in between. The germline V gene encodes CDR1 SEHNR and CDR2 FQNEAQ (reference sequence). The CDR3 is made up of 15 amino acids. The CDR3 DNA is TGTGCCAGCAGCTTGTGGTTGGTCTCCTACAATGAGCAGTTCTTC. It encodes CASSLWLVSYNEQFF.

This clonotype was recorded once. This sequence joins TRBV7-9 and TRBJ2-2; TRBD1 matches 11 bases. This CDR3 comprises 17 residues. Trimming took 3 bases from V and 4 from J; bases not matched to a gene: 7. Germline-derived CDR1 and CDR2 are SEHNR and FQNEAQ (reference sequence). Here the CDR3 DNA reads TGTGCCAGCAGCTTGATCGGGACAGGGGGTAGCACCGGGGAGCTGTTTTTT. As protein: CASSLIGTGGSTGELFF.

The chain couples TRBV6-1 to TRBJ1-3; 7 bases match TRBD1. Germline CDR1 reads MNHNS; CDR2 reads SASEGT. With V trimmed by 4 bases and J by 3 bases, 9 bases remained unmatched. The CDR3 extends over 16 amino acids. For the CDR3, the DNA is TGTGCCAGCAGTGGTCTGACAGGGCGAAATGGAAACACCATATATTTT. It specifies CASSGLTGRNGNTIYF.

This clonotype was detected only a few times. CDR3 sequence reads: CASSQVPAWGEGAFF. The CDR3 bases are TGTGCCAGCAGCCAAGTCCCGGCCTGGGGAGAAGGAGCTTTCTTT. This chain uses TRBV14 with TRBJ1-1; no firm D call. The CDR3 totals 15 residues. The V gene's germline CDR1 is SGHDN and CDR2 FVKESK. With 1 base removed from V and 10 bases from J, the gap between germline ends came to 19 bases.